Listed here are 9 T cell receptor beta chains from one sample, sequenced in a study of beta chain features in type 1 diabetes. Findings and limits, study-wide: In every one of the four CD4+ subsets, TCRB CDR3s were moderately but significantly shorter in Type 1 diabetes patients.

Their antigens remain unidentified. The whole isolated RNA underwent reverse transcription, so sequencing captured expressed TCRB transcripts. Assay: immunoSEQ multiplex PCR; the TCRdb copy retains only in-frame clones and omits some. The data show over 600,000 clones, around 11% seen once. Source material: naive CD4+ T cells from blood. Source of these receptors: a man under 40 with type 1 diabetes.

The rearrangement links TRBV9 to TRBJ2-5; D is possibly TRBD2 (5 bases). The CDR3 is 15 residues long. V lost 2 bases and J lost 7, with 18 bases in between. The germline V gene encodes CDR1 SGDLS and CDR2 YYNGEE. As DNA, the CDR3 is TGTGCCAGCAGCGTGGCCCCTAGCTCGGCCGGGACCCAGTACTTC. This sequence encodes CASSVAPSSAGTQYF.

V is TRBV6-5 and J is TRBJ2-7, with D uncertain. Trimming cost V 0 bases and J 8 bases, with 14 bases left between them. CDR1 is MNHEY and CDR2 is SVGAGI in the germline V gene. The CDR3 has 14 residues. The CDR3, as DNA: TGTGCCAGCAGTTACTCAAGGACGAATCAGAAGCAGTACTTC. Translating gives CASSYSRTNQKQYF.

V usage is TRBV27 and J usage is TRBJ1-6; D gene unclear. Between the trimmed V and J ends, which lost 3 bases and 11 bases, there was a span of 17 bases. The CDR3 loop spans 15 amino acids. Germline V gene sequence: CDR1 MNHEY, CDR2 SMNVEV (reference sequence). The CDR3 region has the DNA TGTGCCAGCAGTTTCTATGGGCTTTCACAAGCACCCCTCCACTTT. As protein: CASSFYGLSQAPLHF.

The rearrangement joins TRBV9 to TRBJ1-1; tentative D call: TRBD1 (5 bases). Between the trimmed V and J ends, which lost 3 bases and 4 bases, there was a span of 19 bases. Germline-derived CDR1 and CDR2 are SGDLS and YYNGEE. There are 16 residues in the CDR3. CDR3 amino acids: CASSAVDWGRSTEAFF. The CDR3 region has the DNA TGTGCCAGCAGCGCCGTCGACTGGGGCAGAAGCACTGAAGCTTTCTTT.

CDR3 protein: CASSPLTDTGYTF. The CDR3 DNA follows: TGTGCCAGCAGCCCCCTGACGGACACGGGCTACACCTTC. This rearrangement joins TRBV7-9 to TRBJ1-2; D might be TRBD1 (5 bases). The germline V gene encodes CDR1 SEHNR and CDR2 FQNEAQ (reference sequence). V was pared by 5 bases and J by 8 bases, with 15 bases between. The CDR3 runs to 13 residues. Together with reference TRBV7-9 and TRBJ1-2, the CDR3 gives the full variable domain: DTGVSQNPRHKITKRGQNVTFRCDPISEHNRLYWYRQTLGQGPEFLTYFQNEAQLEKSRLLSDRFSAERPKGSFSTLEIQRTEQGDSAMYLCASSPLTDTGYTFGSGTRLTVV.

This clone was seen a few times. The gene calls are TRBV15 and TRBJ1-2; D gene uncertain. V was shortened by 0 bases and J by 3 bases, with 20 bases between the two germline ends. Per the germline V gene, CDR1 is LNHNV and CDR2 is YYDKDF (reference sequence). The CDR3 has 18 amino acids. The CDR3 reads CATSRDYKEARSYYGYTF. Written as DNA, the CDR3 is TGTGCCACCAGCAGAGATTATAAGGAGGCACGGAGTTACTATGGCTACACCTTC.

This chain connects TRBV9 to TRBJ1-6; no definite D call. The V end was cut by 1 base, the J end by 7 bases, with 15 bases between. The CDR3 runs 16 residues. The germline CDR1 and CDR2 sequences are SGDLS and YYNGEE. The CDR3 DNA reads TGTGCCAGCAGCGTATATGCCGACGGTCCGAATTCACCCCTCCACTTT. It is translated as CASSVYADGPNSPLHF.

As to this clone: One end of the junction does not line up with germline, which may come from a read error. This chain uses TRBV7-2 with TRBJ1-6, with 7 bases matching TRBD1. Looked up from germline, CDR1 is SGHTA and CDR2 is FQGNSA. This CDR3 has 17 residues. The CDR3 sequence is CASSLVGRGSFNSPLHF. The CDR3, as DNA: TGTGCCAGCAGCTTAGTCGGCAGGGGGTCCTTTAATTCACCCCTCCACTTT.

This chain links TRBV7-2 with TRBJ1-2; D ambiguous. V gave up 2 bases and J gave up 6 bases, with 13 bases separating them. CDR3 length: 14 residues. From germline, CDR1 is SGHTA and CDR2 FQGNSA. CDR3 bases: TGTGCCAGCAGCTTAAATAGCAACGGTCATGGCTACACCTTC. Translation: CASSLNSNGHGYTF.